The subject of this entry is one T cell receptor (beta chain). The data were taken from a study of monozygotic twins with inflammatory bowel disease. Following a re-call of the 5' RACE reads, TCRdb has one entry per CDR3 protein and lacks DNA. The table for this sample gives some 400,000 distinct CDR3 sequences. The CDR3 runs 15 residues. This rearrangement joins TRBV12-3 or TRBV12-4 to TRBJ2-4; TCRdb selects TRBD2, and the lack of DNA leaves this call unchecked. What was sequenced was blood. The TCR was taken from a human donor with ulcerative colitis or Crohn's disease, or a healthy co-twin of an affected twin (not recorded which). The CDR3 sequence is CASSLYAKGGYIQYF.